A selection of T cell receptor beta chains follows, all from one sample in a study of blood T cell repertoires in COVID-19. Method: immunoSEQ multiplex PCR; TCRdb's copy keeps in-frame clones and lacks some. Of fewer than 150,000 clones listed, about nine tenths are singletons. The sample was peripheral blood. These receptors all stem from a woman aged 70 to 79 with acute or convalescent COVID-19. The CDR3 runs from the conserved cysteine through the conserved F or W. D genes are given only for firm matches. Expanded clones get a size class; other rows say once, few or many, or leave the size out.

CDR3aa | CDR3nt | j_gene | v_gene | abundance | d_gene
CATSEPQSGDSYNEQFF | TGTGCCACCAGTGAACCCCAGTCAGGGGACTCCTACAATGAGCAGTTCTTC | TRBJ2-1 | TRBV24-1 | . | .
CASATGNQPQHF | TGTGCCAGTGCGACGGGGAATCAGCCCCAGCATTTT | TRBJ1-5 | TRBV19 | once | .
CASSDTYTDTQYF | TGTGCCAGCAGTGACACTTACACAGATACGCAGTATTTT | TRBJ2-3 | TRBV12-3/TRBV12-4 | . | .
CASSDIGVAPQHF | TGTGCCAGCAGTGATATCGGGGTCGCTCCCCAGCATTTT | TRBJ1-5 | TRBV6-1 | once | .
CATSDVTGGNQPQHF | TGTGCCACCAGTGATGTGACAGGCGGGAATCAGCCCCAGCATTTT | TRBJ1-5 | TRBV24-1 | . | .
CASSSDRDEQYF | TGTGCCAGCAGTTCGGACAGGGACGAGCAGTACTTC | TRBJ2-7 | TRBV28 | . | TRBD1
CASSLGLAGGSTDTQYF | TGTGCCAGCAGCCTCGGACTAGCGGGGGGATCAACAGATACGCAGTATTTT | TRBJ2-3 | TRBV7-9 | . | TRBD2
CATSATGAYNEQFF | TGTGCCACCAGTGCTACAGGGGCCTACAATGAGCAGTTCTTC | TRBJ2-1 | TRBV24-1 | . | TRBD1
CASRGLVTETQYF | TGTGCCAGCAGAGGACTAGTTACGGAGACCCAGTACTTC | TRBJ2-5 | TRBV2 | . | TRBD2
CASSEGLAFETQYF | TGTGCCAGCAGCGAGGGACTAGCTTTCGAGACCCAGTACTTC | TRBJ2-5 | TRBV7-2 | . | TRBD2
CASSYSSSEFGELFF | TGTGCCAGCAGTTACTCGAGCAGCGAGTTCGGGGAGCTGTTTTTT | TRBJ2-2 | TRBV6-5 | . | .
CASSPSRGAEETQYF | TGCGCCAGCAGCCCCTCCAGGGGCGCAGAGGAGACCCAGTACTTC | TRBJ2-5 | TRBV4-1 | . | .
CASTVGLAGALNTGELFF | TGTGCCAGCACCGTAGGACTAGCGGGGGCTCTTAACACCGGGGAGCTGTTTTTT | TRBJ2-2 | TRBV27 | . | TRBD2
CASSPTTAEFGYTF | TGTGCCAGCTCACCTACGACAGCAGAATTTGGCTACACCTTC | TRBJ1-2 | TRBV18 | once | .
CASSLVLAGTGELFF | TGCGCCAGCAGCTTGGTGCTAGCGGGGACCGGGGAGCTGTTTTTT | TRBJ2-2 | TRBV5-1 | once | TRBD2
CASSDREDYGYTF | TGTGCCAGTAGTGACAGGGAAGACTATGGCTACACCTTC | TRBJ1-2 | TRBV19 | . | TRBD1
CASSYSRVSYGYTF | TGTGCCAGCAGTTATTCCAGGGTATCCTATGGCTACACCTTC | TRBJ1-2 | TRBV2 | few | .
CARCSGPYNSPLHF | TGTGCCCGTTGCTCAGGTCCTTATAATTCACCCCTCCACTTT | TRBJ1-6 | TRBV19 | . | .
CAWSAFSGGSYNEQFF | TGTGCCTGGAGTGCATTTAGCGGGGGCTCCTACAATGAGCAGTTCTTC | TRBJ2-1 | TRBV30 | . | TRBD2
CASSLDLLAGSYEQYF | TGTGCCAGCAGCTTAGATCTACTAGCGGGGAGCTACGAGCAGTACTTC | TRBJ2-7 | TRBV11-2 | . | TRBD2
CASKGGVSYNEQFF | TGTGCCAGCAAAGGCGGGGTATCCTACAATGAGCAGTTCTTC | TRBJ2-1 | TRBV28 | . | .
CASSQDPQAAKTYGYTF | TGTGCCAGCAGCCAAGATCCACAGGCCGCCAAGACTTATGGCTACACCTTC | TRBJ1-2 | TRBV14 | . | .
CASSLLPDTQNNYGYTF | TGTGCCAGCAGTTTACTCCCTGACACTCAGAATAACTATGGCTACACCTTC | TRBJ1-2 | TRBV28 | . | .
CASSLGRQGEQYF | TGCGCCAGCAGCTTGGGACGGCAGGGCGAGCAGTACTTC | TRBJ2-7 | TRBV5-1 | . | .
CASRTHPRGLVYGYTF | TGTGCCAGCAGAACCCACCCCAGGGGGCTTGTCTATGGCTACACCTTC | TRBJ1-2 | TRBV28 | . | TRBD1
CASSFRRVSTDTQYF | TGTGCCAGCAGCTTCCGCAGGGTTAGCACAGATACGCAGTATTTT | TRBJ2-3 | TRBV5-4 | . | .
CASSLQSGTPNEKLFF | TGTGCCAGTAGTCTACAATCCGGGACACCAAATGAAAAACTGTTTTTT | TRBJ1-4 | TRBV19 | . | .
CARGNGRRQNYGYTF | TGTGCCAGGGGAAACGGGCGGAGACAGAACTATGGCTACACCTTC | TRBJ1-2 | TRBV11-3 | . | .
CASSWDSNQPQHF | TGTGCCAGCAGCTGGGACAGTAATCAGCCCCAGCATTTT | TRBJ1-5 | TRBV7-9 | . | TRBD1
CASNDRAKKLFF | TGTGCCAGCAACGACAGGGCGAAAAAACTGTTTTTT | TRBJ1-4 | TRBV28 | . | TRBD1
CAGRLAGDTGELFF | TGTGCCGGTAGACTAGCGGGGGACACCGGGGAGCTGTTTTTT | TRBJ2-2 | TRBV19 | few | TRBD2
CASSRQGAHEKLFF | TGTGCCAGCAGCAGACAGGGGGCGCATGAAAAACTGTTTTTT | TRBJ1-4 | TRBV7-2 | . | TRBD1
CASSLRAAGTAYEQYF | TGTGCCAGCAGCTTAAGGGCCGCGGGGACAGCCTACGAGCAGTACTTC | TRBJ2-7 | TRBV7-3 | . | .
CASSQLQGGGELFF | TGCGCCAGCAGCCAACTCCAGGGTGGCGGGGAGCTGTTTTTT | TRBJ2-2 | TRBV4-1 | . | .
CSVEVVRGEKLFF | TGCAGCGTTGAAGTTGTCAGGGGTGAAAAACTGTTTTTT | TRBJ1-4 | TRBV29-1 | . | .
CASSEGGPGQGNRELFF | TGTGCCAGCAGTGAAGGGGGACCGGGACAGGGTAACAGGGAGCTGTTTTTT | TRBJ2-2 | TRBV6-1 | . | TRBD1
CASSLGGGKETQYF | TGTGCCAGCAGCTTAGGGGGCGGCAAAGAGACCCAGTACTTC | TRBJ2-5 | TRBV7-9 | . | .
CASSGTPYEQYF | TGTGCCAGCAGTGGGACACCCTACGAGCAGTACTTC | TRBJ2-7 | TRBV2 | few | .
CASSPSGGGAPSYEQYF | TGTGCCAGCAGCCCCTCCGGAGGGGGGGCCCCTAGCTACGAGCAGTACTTC | TRBJ2-7 | TRBV7-9 | . | .
CSYSRDRDTDTQYF | TGCAGCTACAGCCGGGACAGGGACACAGATACGCAGTATTTT | TRBJ2-3 | TRBV29-1 | . | TRBD1
CASSQESGTEAFF | TGTGCCAGCAGCCAAGAGTCGGGGACTGAAGCTTTCTTT | TRBJ1-1 | TRBV3-1/TRBV3-2 | . | .
CASGLSGGIYEQFF | TGTGCTAGTGGTTTGTCGGGGGGTATTTATGAGCAGTTCTTC | TRBJ2-1 | TRBV12-5 | . | TRBD2
CASSLRDTNFPQHF | TGTGCCAGCAGCCTCCGGGACACTAACTTCCCCCAGCATTTT | TRBJ1-5 | TRBV9 | . | .
CASVDPRGLYGYTF | TGTGCCAGCGTTGACCCCAGGGGGCTCTATGGCTACACCTTC | TRBJ1-2 | TRBV6-5 | . | TRBD1
CASRLDGYEQYF | TGCGCCAGCAGATTGGACGGCTACGAGCAGTACTTC | TRBJ2-7 | TRBV5-1 | once | .
CASTGPANYGYTF | TGTGCCAGCACAGGGCCTGCTAACTATGGCTACACCTTC | TRBJ1-2 | TRBV28 | . | .
CASRGGSEFGNTIYF | TGTGCCAGCAGGGGGGGGTCCGAATTCGGAAACACCATATATTTT | TRBJ1-3 | TRBV7-9 | . | .
CASTMGEGQPQHF | TGTGCCAGCACCATGGGGGAGGGTCAGCCCCAGCATTTT | TRBJ1-5 | TRBV12-3/TRBV12-4 | . | .
CAWNTGSGNQPQHF | TGTGCCTGGAATACAGGGAGCGGCAATCAGCCCCAGCATTTT | TRBJ1-5 | TRBV30 | . | .
CASSPRDRVRSGYTF | TGTGCCAGCAGCCCCCGGGACAGGGTCAGGTCTGGCTACACCTTC | TRBJ1-2 | TRBV7-8 | once | TRBD1
CASSLDTLGQYF | TGTGCCAGCAGCTTGGATACGCTCGGGCAGTACTTC | TRBJ2-7 | TRBV5-4 | . | .
CASSLRTAANTGELFF | TGTGCCAGTAGTCTCCGGACAGCCGCGAACACCGGGGAGCTGTTTTTT | TRBJ2-2 | TRBV19 | . | .
CSVETPLSGEKLFF | TGCAGCGTTGAAACACCCCTATCGGGTGAAAAACTGTTTTTT | TRBJ1-4 | TRBV29-1 | . | .
CASSTGIYGYTF | TGTGCCAGCAGCACGGGGATCTATGGCTACACCTTC | TRBJ1-2 | TRBV7-9 | . | .
CASSPGQETYGYTF | TGTGCCAGCTCACCGGGACAGGAGACCTATGGCTACACCTTC | TRBJ1-2 | TRBV18 | . | TRBD1
CASSLLGTGGETQYF | TGCGCCAGCAGCTTGCTAGGGACAGGGGGAGAGACCCAGTACTTC | TRBJ2-5 | TRBV5-1 | . | TRBD1
CATSDQRGPQETQYF | TGTGCCACCAGTGATCAAAGGGGGCCCCAAGAGACCCAGTACTTC | TRBJ2-5 | TRBV24-1 | . | TRBD1
CASSSGRLQETQYF | TGCGCCAGCAGCTCCGGGAGACTTCAAGAGACCCAGTACTTC | TRBJ2-5 | TRBV5-1 | . | .
CASSLFSGNTEAFF | TGTGCCAGCAGCTTGTTCTCAGGGAACACTGAAGCTTTCTTT | TRBJ1-1 | TRBV5-5 | . | .
CSVRVTEAFF | TGCAGCGTTCGAGTGACTGAAGCTTTCTTT | TRBJ1-1 | TRBV29-1 | . | .